This TCR beta chain was captured by sequencing in a study of technical replicates of blood from a few donors. This CDR3 region has 14 residues. The ends were cut back, 0 bases at V and 6 bases at J, with 14 bases in the middle. Germline V gene sequence: CDR1 GTSNPN, CDR2 SVGIG (reference sequence). TCRdb keeps only in-frame clones here, not all; method: immunoSEQ multiplex PCR. The data show some 12,000 clones, about 91% seen once. Sequencing used PBMCs. The chain joins TRBV30 to TRBJ1-2; D may be TRBD1 (5 bases). The sequence was obtained from a human donor in good health. CDR3 residues: CAWSVSQQGHGYTF. The CDR3 region has the DNA TGTGCCTGGAGTGTATCTCAGCAGGGTCATGGCTACACCTTC. Drawing the rest from reference TRBV30 and TRBJ1-2, the complete variable domain is SQTIHQWPATLVQPVGSPLSLECTVEGTSNPNLYWYRQAAGRGLQLLFYSVGIGQISSEVPQNLSASRPQDRQFILSSKKLLLSDSGFYLCAWSVSQQGHGYTFGSGTRLTVV.